This T cell receptor (beta chain) was retrieved from a study of blood T cell repertoires in COVID-19. The CDR3 covers 14 residues. The junction had 6 bases not matched to a gene; V was cut back by 0 bases and J by 7 bases. CDR1 SGHRS and CDR2 YFSETQ come from the germline V gene. Assay used: immunoSEQ multiplex PCR; TCRdb lists only in-frame clones, some missing. The profile covers approximately 250,000 clones, with roughly 86% appearing a single time and 0.75% to 1% taken by the ten largest. What was sequenced was PBMCs or T cells enriched from blood (not recorded which). This receptor was identified in a woman aged 25 to 45 who had recovered from COVID-19. V gene TRBV5-1 combines with J gene TRBJ1-1, with TRBD1 matching 7 bases. CDR3 bases: TGCGCCAGCAGCTTGGCCTCGGGACAGCTTGAAGCTTTCTTT. Translated, it gives CASSLASGQLEAFF.